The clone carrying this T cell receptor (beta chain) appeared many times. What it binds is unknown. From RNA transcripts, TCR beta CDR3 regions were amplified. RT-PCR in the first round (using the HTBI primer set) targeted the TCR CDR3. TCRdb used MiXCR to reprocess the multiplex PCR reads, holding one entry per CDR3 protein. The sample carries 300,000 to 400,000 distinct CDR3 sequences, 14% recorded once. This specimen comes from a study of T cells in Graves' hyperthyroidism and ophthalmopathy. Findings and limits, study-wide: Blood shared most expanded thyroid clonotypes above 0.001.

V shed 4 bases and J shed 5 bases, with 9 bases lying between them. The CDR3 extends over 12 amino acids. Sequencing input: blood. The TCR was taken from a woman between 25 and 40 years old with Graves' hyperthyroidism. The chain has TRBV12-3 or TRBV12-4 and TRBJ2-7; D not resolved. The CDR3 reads CASSSGVHEQYF. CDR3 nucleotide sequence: TGTGCCAGCAGTTCTGGAGTCCACGAGCAGTACTTC.